This is a list of T cell receptor beta chains from one sample in a study of T cells expressing NK-cell markers. TCRdb reprocessed the 5' RACE reads and reports one entry per CDR3 protein, with no DNA. Recorded for this sample: roughly 430,000 distinct CDR3 sequences. Sample: blood T cells: a sorted CD56 or NKG2C T cell subset, CD4+ or CD8+ T cells, or bulk PBMC T cells (not recorded which). The receptors were sampled from a woman aged 18-70 years in good health. Both conserved end residues are part of each CDR3. Fields, in order: CDR3 protein, CDR3 length, J gene, V gene.

CDR3aa: CASSLLSTSLTEAFF
len: 15
j_gene: TRBJ1-1
v_gene: TRBV18

CDR3aa: CASSLDSPMGETQYF
len: 15
j_gene: TRBJ2-5
v_gene: TRBV2

CDR3aa: CASSFQGPGNTIYF
len: 14
j_gene: TRBJ1-3
v_gene: TRBV6-5

CDR3aa: CASKSGEGNQPQHF
len: 14
j_gene: TRBJ1-5
v_gene: TRBV28

CDR3aa: CSVIRTGGDGYTF
len: 13
j_gene: TRBJ1-2
v_gene: TRBV29-1

CDR3aa: CASSRKLAGGSNEQFF
len: 16
j_gene: TRBJ2-1
v_gene: TRBV14

CDR3aa: CASSLTDRWYEQYF
len: 14
j_gene: TRBJ2-7
v_gene: TRBV5-5

CDR3aa: CASRQLAGGRTDTQYF
len: 16
j_gene: TRBJ2-3
v_gene: TRBV6-1

CDR3aa: CASSFIAGGSYEQYF
len: 15
j_gene: TRBJ2-7
v_gene: TRBV7-9

CDR3aa: CASSRLGHEQYF
len: 12
j_gene: TRBJ2-7
v_gene: TRBV7-2

CDR3aa: CASSSQGARGLPQHF
len: 15
j_gene: TRBJ1-5
v_gene: TRBV28

CDR3aa: CASSPRGGRSGELFF
len: 15
j_gene: TRBJ2-2
v_gene: TRBV7-2

CDR3aa: CAVGSSEFIGEKLFF
len: 15
j_gene: TRBJ1-4
v_gene: TRBV10-3

CDR3aa: CASSLGLGRLAGEETQYF
len: 18
j_gene: TRBJ2-5
v_gene: TRBV5-1

CDR3aa: CASSQPLSSGNTIYF
len: 15
j_gene: TRBJ1-3
v_gene: TRBV4-2

CDR3aa: CASSRKAMANYGYTF
len: 15
j_gene: TRBJ1-2
v_gene: TRBV6-2/TRBV6-3

CDR3aa: CSVADRGSMGYTF
len: 13
j_gene: TRBJ1-2
v_gene: TRBV29-1

CDR3aa: CASSFDRMRETQYF
len: 14
j_gene: TRBJ2-5
v_gene: TRBV11-2

CDR3aa: CATSTQEYYGYTF
len: 13
j_gene: TRBJ1-2
v_gene: TRBV24-1

CDR3aa: CASSVRRERTGELFF
len: 15
j_gene: TRBJ2-2
v_gene: TRBV9

CDR3aa: CSVEDRGIDTQYF
len: 13
j_gene: TRBJ2-3
v_gene: TRBV29-1

CDR3aa: CSAHPGRRTSGNSYNEQFF
len: 19
j_gene: TRBJ2-1
v_gene: TRBV29-1

CDR3aa: CASSFSTSGRPGELFF
len: 16
j_gene: TRBJ2-2
v_gene: TRBV9

CDR3aa: CSARVSRVNTGELFF
len: 15
j_gene: TRBJ2-2
v_gene: TRBV20-1

CDR3aa: CASSPPSRGDEAFF
len: 14
j_gene: TRBJ1-1
v_gene: TRBV18

CDR3aa: CSARAGTDYEQYF
len: 13
j_gene: TRBJ2-7
v_gene: TRBV20-1

CDR3aa: CASSLTVVGSETQYF
len: 15
j_gene: TRBJ2-5
v_gene: TRBV5-1

CDR3aa: CASSWPYSIQYF
len: 12
j_gene: TRBJ2-4
v_gene: TRBV6-2/TRBV6-3

CDR3aa: CASSPSRGYNEQFF
len: 14
j_gene: TRBJ2-1
v_gene: TRBV7-8

CDR3aa: CASSLWDLNEQFF
len: 13
j_gene: TRBJ2-1
v_gene: TRBV7-9

CDR3aa: CASAHRAGRANYGYTF
len: 16
j_gene: TRBJ1-2
v_gene: TRBV7-2

CDR3aa: CASSLVAAPGNTIYF
len: 15
j_gene: TRBJ1-3
v_gene: TRBV5-1

CDR3aa: CASSQREGEQYF
len: 12
j_gene: TRBJ2-7
v_gene: TRBV3-1

CDR3aa: CASTDRNRRILLAKNIQYF
len: 19
j_gene: TRBJ2-4
v_gene: TRBV28

CDR3aa: CSVADSYGYTF
len: 11
j_gene: TRBJ1-2
v_gene: TRBV29-1

CDR3aa: CATSRDRWDPERHYEQYF
len: 18
j_gene: TRBJ2-7
v_gene: TRBV15

CDR3aa: CSARASLAGFTDTQYF
len: 16
j_gene: TRBJ2-3
v_gene: TRBV20-1

CDR3aa: CASNRLAGGSGELFF
len: 15
j_gene: TRBJ2-2
v_gene: TRBV2

CDR3aa: CASSPGTSYGYTF
len: 13
j_gene: TRBJ1-2
v_gene: TRBV28

CDR3aa: CATSRDLGAYGYTF
len: 14
j_gene: TRBJ1-2
v_gene: TRBV15

CDR3aa: CASSLDGQPNTEAFF
len: 15
j_gene: TRBJ1-1
v_gene: TRBV11-2

CDR3aa: CASSPLQTGDGYTF
len: 14
j_gene: TRBJ1-2
v_gene: TRBV18

CDR3aa: CASSTGFPYNEQFF
len: 14
j_gene: TRBJ2-1
v_gene: TRBV19

CDR3aa: CASSGGDRGGAEAFF
len: 15
j_gene: TRBJ1-1
v_gene: TRBV5-6

CDR3aa: CASTQGGAKSPLHF
len: 14
j_gene: TRBJ1-6
v_gene: TRBV27

CDR3aa: CASSKDGQTGGEAFF
len: 15
j_gene: TRBJ1-1
v_gene: TRBV5-1

CDR3aa: CASIQEETQYF
len: 11
j_gene: TRBJ2-5
v_gene: TRBV2

CDR3aa: CASSNKRGWLDTQYF
len: 15
j_gene: TRBJ2-3
v_gene: TRBV6-2/TRBV6-3